Below are 10 T cell receptor beta chains sequenced from a single sample in a study of regulatory T cells in long-lasting Graves disease. Combining iRepertoire HTBI primers with Arm-PCR of CDR3 regions, the authors built TCR beta libraries. In TCRdb, the multiplex PCR reads were re-called with MiXCR into one record per CDR3 protein. The repertoire holds about 660,000 distinct CDR3 sequences, with about 30% as singletons. Specified time point: persistent/refractory GD, antithyroid drugs over 5 years with positive TRAb. The TCR library was made from RNA that had been extracted from PBMCs in TRIzol. Sample: peripheral blood mononuclear cells (PBMCs), taken when the disease was refractory, from a patient treated with antithyroid drugs. The receptors were gathered from a female donor with Graves disease.

The chain combines TRBV7-9 with TRBJ2-7; 10 nucleotides align to TRBD2. The CDR3 consists of 13 residues. CDR1 and CDR2 (germline): SEHNR, FQNEAQ (reference sequence). With V trimmed by 8 bases and J by 2 bases, 3 bases remained unmatched. The chain's CDR3 is CASRGTSAYEQYF. CDR3 nucleotides: TGTGCCAGCCGCGGGACTAGCGCCTACGAGCAGTACTTC.

This chain uses TRBV6-1 with TRBJ2-2; D perhaps matches TRBD1 (5 bases). Trimming pared 8 bases from V and 2 bases from J, leaving 24 bases between. The CDR3 contains 18 residues. The germline CDR1 and CDR2 sequences are MNHNS and SASEGT. The CDR3 here is CASWGASHRVGNTGELFF. For the CDR3, the DNA is TGTGCCAGCTGGGGCGCAAGTCATCGAGTTGGTAACACCGGGGAGCTGTTTTTT.

The V and J genes are TRBV3-1 and TRBJ2-7; D is perhaps TRBD1 (6 bases). There are 13 residues in the CDR3. The germline CDR1 and CDR2 sequences are LGHDT and YNNKEL (reference sequence). V lost 4 bases, J lost 0 bases, and 7 bases lay in between. CDR3 sequence: CASSRDNSYEQYF. The DNA for the CDR3 is TGTGCCAGCAGCCGGGACAACTCCTACGAGCAGTACTTC.

This clonotype showed up just once. The gene calls are TRBV15 and TRBJ2-7; possibly TRBD2 for D (5 bases). The CDR3 totals 12 residues. Germline lookup yields CDR1 LNHNV and CDR2 YYDKDF (reference sequence). V was clipped by 0 bases and J by 8 bases, with 8 bases between them. The CDR3 protein is CATSRDLAQQYF. In DNA, the CDR3 is TGTGCCACCAGCAGAGATCTAGCCCAGCAGTACTTC.

The chain has TRBV3-1 and TRBJ1-1, with D uncertain. The CDR3 runs 17 residues. Trimming shortened V by 1 base and J by 0 bases, and 15 bases separated the two germline ends. In germline, CDR1 is LGHDT, CDR2 YNNKEL (reference sequence). CDR3 sequence (DNA): TGTGCCAGCAGCCAAGTTTTAGGTCCGGCCCTGAACACTGAAGCTTTCTTT. It is translated as CASSQVLGPALNTEAFF.

The CDR3 DNA sequence: TGTGCCAGTTGGAGGGGGCCTACTGGCTACACCTTC. Translated, it gives CASWRGPTGYTF. J is TRBJ1-2 and V is TRBV27; 7 bases match TRBD1. The CDR3 covers 12 residues. Germline assignment: CDR1 MNHEY and CDR2 SMNVEV (reference sequence). Trimming at V came to 9 bases and at J to 7 bases, leaving 8 bases not matched to a gene.

The table lists this clonotype with a few counts. The rearrangement joins TRBV18 to TRBJ2-6; D call uncertain. This CDR3 contains 14 residues. Per germline, CDR1 KGHSH and CDR2 LQKENI. V gave up 8 bases and J gave up 0 bases, with 8 bases separating them. As DNA, the CDR3 is TGTGCCAGCAGCCCGTACTCTGGGGCCAACGTCCTGACTTTC. This translates into CASSPYSGANVLTF.

This clonotype came up a few times. The rearrangement links TRBV20-1 to TRBJ2-5; 11 bases line up with TRBD2. Germline V gene sequence: CDR1 DFQATT, CDR2 SNEGSKA (reference sequence). CDR3 length: 15 residues. V shed 6 bases and J 1 base; nucleotides not matched to a gene: 7. CDR3 coding DNA: TGCAGTGCCACAAGGACTAGCGGGTCCCAAGAGACCCAGTACTTC. Translating it yields CSATRTSGSQETQYF.

The chain uses TRBV20-1 and TRBJ2-7, with D tentatively TRBD1 (6 bases). The CDR3 runs 16 residues. Per the germline V gene, CDR1 is DFQATT and CDR2 is SNEGSKA (reference sequence). V shed 3 bases and J shed 3 bases, with 21 bases lying between them. This CDR3 reads CSASGTAGAAVYEQYF. CDR3 DNA sequence: TGCAGTGCTAGCGGAACGGCAGGGGCAGCAGTCTACGAGCAGTACTTC.

On this clonotype: Being one base from a much bigger clone, this may be a read error. The chain employs TRBV7-9 and TRBJ2-5; 11 positions match TRBD2. Germline values: CDR1 SEHNR, CDR2 FQNEAQ (reference sequence). Unmatched junction bases numbered 12, after V lost 5 bases and J lost 7 bases. The CDR3 sequence is 16 residues long. This CDR3 is CASSTGLADGEGTQYF. The CDR3 DNA sequence: TGTGCCAGCAGCACGGGACTAGCGGATGGGGAAGGGACCCAGTACTTC.